The next 28 T cell receptor beta chains were all read from a single sample in a study of identical twins. MiXCR was run by TCRdb on the 5' RACE reads, yielding one entry per CDR3 protein. The sample includes roughly 1,500,000 distinct CDR3 sequences, about 30% of them seen just once. The specimen sequenced was cord blood. The receptor source for this set is a newborn girl in good health.

About this clonotype itself: This sequence may be a read error, since a much larger clone differs from it by one base. The V and J genes are TRBV10-3 and TRBJ1-4, with TRBD1 identical over 9 bases. Trimming cost V 4 bases and J 5 bases; bases outside gene matches: 5. The CDR3 runs to 15 residues. Germline V lookup: CDR1 ENHRY, CDR2 SYGVKD. The chain's CDR3 is CAISGRDRENEKLFF. In DNA, the CDR3 is TGTGCCATCAGTGGGAGGGACAGGGAAAATGAAAAACTGTTTTTT.

This clonotype was counted a few times. The V and J genes are TRBV7-8 and TRBJ1-2, with TRBD1 as a possible D gene (5 bases). Between the trimmed V and J ends, which lost 1 base and 0 bases, there was a span of 9 bases. CDR1 and CDR2 (germline): SGHVS, FQNEAQ. The CDR3 is made up of 15 amino acids. CDR3 nucleotide sequence: TGTGCCAGCAGCTTAGGGTGGGGGGCTAACTATGGCTACACCTTC. Translating it yields CASSLGWGANYGYTF. Using reference TRBV7-8 and TRBJ1-2 for the parts outside the CDR3, the full variable domain is GAGVSQSPRYKVAKRGQDVALRCDPISGHVSLFWYQQALGQGPEFLTYFQNEAQLDKSGLPSDRFFAERPEGSVSTLKIQRTQQEDSAVYLCASSLGWGANYGYTFGSGTRLTVV.

This clonotype was recorded many times. The rearrangement joins TRBV7-2 to TRBJ2-3; TRBD2 matches 10 bases. This CDR3 contains 17 residues. Germline V lookup: CDR1 SGHTA, CDR2 FQGNSA. With 3 bases clipped from V and 0 bases from J, the junction kept 6 bases outside the gene matches. The CDR3, as DNA: TGTGCCAGCAGCTTCCGTTCGACTAGCGGGAGCACAGATACGCAGTATTTT. It encodes CASSFRSTSGSTDTQYF.

The chain has TRBV20-1 and TRBJ2-1; maybe TRBD2 (5 bases). The J call may be faulty, since TRBJ2-7 better matches the DNA end. Germline assignment: CDR1 DFQATT and CDR2 SNEGSKA (reference sequence). This CDR3 spans 14 amino acids. CDR3 in amino acids: CSASGKGSYNEQYF. The DNA for the CDR3 is TGCAGTGCTAGCGGGAAGGGCTCCTACAATGAGCAGTACTTC.

This chain links TRBV29-1 with TRBJ2-7; 7 nucleotides align to TRBD1. From germline, CDR1 is SQVTM and CDR2 ANQGSEA. Trimming cost V 7 bases and J 0 bases; bases outside gene matches: 9. The CDR3 has 14 amino acids. Here the CDR3 DNA reads TGCAGCGCCGGTCTACAGGGGTCCTCCTACGAGCAGTACTTC. Amino acid sequence: CSAGLQGSSYEQYF.

This chain links TRBV7-9 with TRBJ1-2, with 9 positions matching TRBD1. The V gene end was trimmed by 4 bases and the J gene end by 2 bases; junction bases not matched to a gene: 5. Looked up from germline, CDR1 is SEHNR and CDR2 is FQNEAQ (reference sequence). The CDR3 has 15 amino acids. For the CDR3, the DNA is TGTGCCAGCAGCTGGGACAGGGTATGGAACTATGGCTACACCTTC. Translated: CASSWDRVWNYGYTF.

This clonotype has only a few counts. The V call is TRBV27, the J call TRBJ1-1, with D maybe TRBD1 (6 bases). Per germline, CDR1 MNHEY and CDR2 SMNVEV (reference sequence). CDR3 length: 14 residues. The germline V and J ends were trimmed by 2 bases and 4 bases, with 11 bases remaining between them. The CDR3 DNA follows: TGTGCCAGCAGTTTAGGGGGGGGCATCACTGAAGCTTTCTTT. As protein: CASSLGGGITEAFF.

This clonotype was recorded many times. The gene calls are TRBV7-2 and TRBJ2-7; D gene ambiguous. The germline V gene encodes CDR1 SGHTA and CDR2 FQGNSA. The CDR3 runs to 14 residues. Trimming took 2 bases from V and 3 from J, leaving 11 bases between them. The CDR3 coding sequence is TGTGCCAGCAGCTTATCCCGAGACGTCTACGAGCAGTACTTC. Protein: CASSLSRDVYEQYF.

This CDR3 is CASSSFGTVKETQFF. As DNA, the CDR3 is TGTGCCAGCAGCTCCTTTGGGACTGTCAAAGAGACCCAGTTCTTC. The chain couples TRBV7-2 to TRBJ2-5; tentative D call: TRBD2 (6 bases). The last part of the DNA fits TRBJ2-1 better; the J call may be wrong. This CDR3 comprises 15 residues. CDR1 SGHTA and CDR2 FQGNSA come from the germline V gene.

J is TRBJ2-7 and V is TRBV6-1, with a weak D call TRBD1 (5 bases). The V end lost 6 bases, the J end lost 1 base, and 22 bases lay between the germline ends. CDR3 length equals 17 residues. Germline V CDR1 and CDR2: MNHNS, SASEGT. The chain's CDR3 is CASSQLLPQAPSYEQYF. For the CDR3, the DNA is TGTGCCAGCAGCCAACTCCTTCCACAGGCCCCTTCCTACGAGCAGTACTTC.

This clonotype was seen a handful of times. The CDR3: CASSFRGGSTNEKLFF. CDR3 bases: TGTGCCAGCAGTTTTCGGGGGGGTTCGACTAATGAAAAACTGTTTTTT. This chain connects TRBV12-3 or TRBV12-4 to TRBJ1-4, with a possible D match to TRBD1 (5 bases). The CDR3 runs to 16 residues. V lost 3 bases and J 2 bases, leaving 13 bases between the germline ends.

V is TRBV5-1 and J is TRBJ1-6, with D perhaps TRBD1 (6 bases). This CDR3 is built from 14 residues. The germline V gene has CDR1 SGHRS and CDR2 YFSETQ. V lost 3 bases to trimming and J lost 7 bases, with 11 bases between them. DNA for the CDR3: TGCGCCAGCAGCTCAACAGGGTTCAATTCACCCCTCCACTTT. It translates to CASSSTGFNSPLHF.

This clonotype was seen more than once but under ten times. The chain employs TRBV14 and TRBJ2-1, with no clear D. This CDR3 contains 16 residues. Trimming took 4 bases from V and 0 from J, leaving 13 bases between them. From germline, CDR1 is SGHDN and CDR2 FVKESK. CDR3 in DNA: TGTGCCAGCAGCCCCTCTTCGGTAAGCTCCTACAATGAGCAGTTCTTC. It specifies CASSPSSVSSYNEQFF.

CDR3 sequence (DNA): TGTGCCAGCAGCTTGCTCGACAGCCCTAACAATGAGCAGTTCTTC. This sequence encodes CASSLLDSPNNEQFF. The chain has TRBV5-6 and TRBJ2-1; the D gene is possibly TRBD1 (5 bases). CDR3 length: 15 amino acids. In germline, CDR1 is SGHDT, CDR2 YYEEEE. The V and J ends lost 1 base and 5 bases respectively, with 13 bases between them. Combining the CDR3 with reference TRBV5-6 and TRBJ2-1 gives the whole variable domain DAGVTQSPTHLIKTRGQQVTLRCSPKSGHDTVSWYQQALGQGPQFIFQYYEEEERQRGNFPDRFSGHQFPNYSSELNVNALLLGDSALYLCASSLLDSPNNEQFFGPGTRLTVL.

This chain uses TRBV12-3 or TRBV12-4 with TRBJ1-6, with a possible D match to TRBD1 (6 bases). Trimming removed 6 bases at V and 8 bases at J, with 20 bases between. This CDR3 spans 16 amino acids. The CDR3 nucleotides are TGTGCCAGCAGAGATCCACGTAGGGGGGTCGATTCACCCCTCCACTTT. Its translation: CASRDPRRGVDSPLHF.

The chain links TRBV20-1 to TRBJ2-4; 10 nucleotides agree with TRBD1. J gave up 13 bases and V 1 base, and 16 bases lay outside the gene matches. The CDR3 consists of 16 residues. Germline CDR1 reads DFQATT; CDR2 reads SNEGSKA (reference sequence). The CDR3 region is CSARGSSRQGAGEQYF. The CDR3 DNA reads TGCAGTGCTAGAGGCTCTTCCAGACAGGGGGCAGGGGAGCAGTACTTC.

In its sample, this clonotype was seen a few times. Here the CDR3 reads CASTRGGVYNTEAFF. The CDR3 DNA reads as TGTGCCAGCACCCGGGGGGGGGTTTATAACACTGAAGCTTTCTTT. The V call is TRBV12-3 or TRBV12-4, the J call TRBJ1-1; tentative D call: TRBD1 (5 bases). Trimming cost V 7 bases and J 2 bases, with 17 bases left between them. The length of the CDR3 is 15 residues.

This clonotype was recorded a few times. V gene TRBV20-1 combines with J gene TRBJ2-1, with D possibly being TRBD2 (5 bases). The J call is uncertain, as TRBJ2-7 better fits the DNA end. In germline, CDR1 is DFQATT, CDR2 SNEGSKA (reference sequence). The CDR3 totals 12 residues. CDR3: CSARERYNEQYF. The CDR3 DNA sequence: TGCAGTGCTAGGGAGCGGTACAATGAGCAGTACTTC.

The chain joins TRBV5-1 to TRBJ2-1, with 8 nucleotides matching TRBD1. The last part of the DNA fits TRBJ2-7 better; the J call may be wrong. Per the germline V gene, CDR1 is SGHRS and CDR2 is YFSETQ. This CDR3 is 15 amino acids long. The CDR3 DNA sequence: TGCGCCAGCAGCTTGCGACAGGGGCTCTACAATGAGCAGTACTTC. Translated, it gives CASSLRQGLYNEQYF.

This clonotype was seen more than once but under ten times. The V and J genes are TRBV3-1 and TRBJ2-1, with D possibly matching TRBD2 (5 bases). TRBJ2-7 explains the end of the DNA better; the J call may be wrong. Germline V gene sequence: CDR1 LGHDT, CDR2 YNNKEL (reference sequence). The CDR3 consists of 17 residues. The CDR3 DNA is TGTGCCAGCAGCCCTCAGGTGACCTCTAGCTCCTACAATGAGCAGTACTTC. Translation: CASSPQVTSSSYNEQYF.

This sequence joins TRBV2 and TRBJ2-5, with 11 bases fitting TRBD2. The J segment lost 4 bases and the V segment lost 5 bases, leaving 6 bases of the junction unmatched. The CDR3 runs 15 residues. The germline CDR1 and CDR2 sequences are SNHLY and FYNNEI. DNA for the CDR3: TGTGCCAGCAGTCCTCTAGCGGGAGGAGCAGAGACCCAGTACTTC. Translation: CASSPLAGGAETQYF.

The chain carries TRBV19 and TRBJ1-2; 8 bases fit TRBD1. V trimming: 5 bases; J trimming: 6 bases; junction bases outside the gene matches: 8. Germline loops: CDR1 LNHDA, CDR2 SQIVND (reference sequence). The CDR3 runs to 14 residues. The CDR3 reads CASSLGQVSNGYTF. The CDR3 region has the DNA TGTGCCAGTAGTCTGGGACAGGTCTCGAATGGCTACACCTTC. Based on the CDR3 plus reference TRBV19 and TRBJ1-2, the full variable domain is DGGITQSPKYLFRKEGQNVTLSCEQNLNHDAMYWYRQDPGQGLRLIYYSQIVNDFQKGDIAEGYSVSREKKESFPLTVTSAQKNPTAFYLCASSLGQVSNGYTFGSGTRLTVV.

J is TRBJ1-6 and V is TRBV11-2; D is perhaps TRBD1 (6 bases). Germline lookup yields CDR1 SGHAT and CDR2 FQNNGV. Trimming removed 1 base from V and 7 bases from J, with 11 bases in between. This CDR3 has 15 residues. The CDR3 spells CASSLVGGPNSPLHF. The CDR3 nucleotides are TGTGCCAGCAGCTTAGTCGGGGGGCCAAATTCACCCCTCCACTTT.

This rearrangement joins TRBV20-1 to TRBJ2-7, with TRBD2 matching over 8 bases. There are 14 residues in the CDR3. Trimming took 5 bases from V and 2 from J; bases not matched to a gene: 8. CDR1 is DFQATT and CDR2 is SNEGSKA in the germline V gene (reference sequence). The CDR3 is CSAYEAGAPYEQYF. Here the CDR3 DNA reads TGCAGTGCTTACGAAGCGGGAGCCCCCTACGAGCAGTACTTC.

The chain couples TRBV2 to TRBJ2-5, with D perhaps being TRBD1 or TRBD2 (5 bases each). Trimming cost V 4 bases and J 1 base, with 13 bases left between them. The CDR3 length is 15 residues. Germline CDR1 is SNHLY and CDR2 is FYNNEI. The CDR3 nucleotides are TGTGCCAGCAGTGGGGTAGTGGGGACCCAAGAGACCCAGTACTTC. Translating gives CASSGVVGTQETQYF.

The chain combines TRBV12-3 or TRBV12-4 with TRBJ1-1, with 9 bases lining up with TRBD1. V shed 7 bases, J shed 0 bases, and the junction held 3 bases outside the gene matches. CDR3 length: 14 amino acids. CDR3 nucleotides: TGTGCCAGCATCGACAGGGGGGTGAACACTGAAGCTTTCTTT. Translating gives CASIDRGVNTEAFF.

J is TRBJ1-2 and V is TRBV6-1, with D uncertain. Trimming took off 1 base at V and 4 bases at J, with 13 bases between the two ends. Germline V gene lookup returns CDR1 MNHNS and CDR2 SASEGT. The CDR3 length is 15 residues. CDR3 DNA: TGTGCCAGCAGTGAAGGAACGGCAGCCCTCTATGGCTACACCTTC. Translated, it gives CASSEGTAALYGYTF.

This chain uses TRBV5-1 with TRBJ2-1; a weak D match, TRBD1 (5 bases). This CDR3 spans 14 amino acids. The V gene lost 0 bases and the J gene lost 10 bases, with 14 bases spanning the gap. Germline assignment: CDR1 SGHRS and CDR2 YFSETQ. The CDR3 nucleotides are TGCGCCAGCAGCTTGGACAGGTTAGCCTACGAGCAGTTCTTC. Its protein product is CASSLDRLAYEQFF.